The 13 T cell receptor beta chains in this list originate from one sample, sequenced in a study of OX40 agonist ivuxolimab in advanced cancers. Clones were sequenced by immunoSEQ multiplex PCR, and TCRdb holds only the in-frame ones, with some missing. The sample holds around 20,000 clones, roughly 84% seen once. Sample: CD4+ or CD8+ T cells sorted from blood, taken in a trial of the OX40 agonist ivuxolimab. These receptors all come from an adult with an advanced solid tumor such as melanoma, head and neck, liver or kidney cancer.

This clone has more than one count but fewer than ten. The V call is TRBV7-3, the J call TRBJ1-5; D unclear. From germline, CDR1 is SGHTA and CDR2 FQGTGA. The V gene lost 5 bases and the J gene lost 1 base, with 9 bases spanning the gap. This CDR3 spans 14 amino acids. The CDR3 loop reads CASSQFRSNQPQHF. CDR3 bases: TGTGCCAGCAGCCAATTTAGGAGCAATCAGCCCCAGCATTTT.

The gene calls are TRBV19 and TRBJ1-2; the D is unclear. Germline-derived CDR1 and CDR2 are LNHDA and SQIVND (reference sequence). The CDR3 length is 14 residues. V dropped 7 bases and J dropped 2 bases, with 14 bases sitting between them. Here the CDR3 reads CASTPDGRNYGYTF. The CDR3 nucleotides are TGTGCCAGTACCCCAGACGGCAGGAACTATGGCTACACCTTC. Full variable domain (remainder filled in from reference TRBV19 and TRBJ1-2): DGGITQSPKYLFRKEGQNVTLSCEQNLNHDAMYWYRQDPGQGLRLIYYSQIVNDFQKGDIAEGYSVSREKKESFPLTVTSAQKNPTAFYLCASTPDGRNYGYTFGSGTRLTVV.

The chain joins TRBV5-1 to TRBJ1-5; 8 nucleotides match TRBD1. Germline CDR1 SGHRS, CDR2 YFSETQ. The CDR3 consists of 15 residues. After removal of 5 bases from V and 6 bases from J, the junction contained 10 bases not matched to a gene. The CDR3 DNA reads TGCGCCAGCAGTTCGACAGGGGCGGATGGTCAGCCCCAGCATTTT. It is translated as CASSSTGADGQPQHF.

Only one count was recorded for this clone. J is TRBJ1-1 and V is TRBV30; D gene ambiguous. Germline assignment: CDR1 GTSNPN and CDR2 SVGIG (reference sequence). This CDR3 is built from 13 residues. V lost 0 bases and J lost 0, with 5 bases in between. CDR3 nucleotides: TGTGCCTGGAGTGTAGACGTGAACACTGAAGCTTTCTTT. Translating it yields CAWSVDVNTEAFF.

V and J are TRBV5-1 and TRBJ2-7; TRBD2 matches 9 bases. The trim removed 0 bases at V and 6 bases at J, leaving 7 bases unmatched. The V gene's germline CDR1 is SGHRS and CDR2 YFSETQ. This CDR3 is built from 15 residues. DNA of the CDR3: TGCGCCAGCAGCTTGGAGCCTAGCGGGGTTCGCGAGCAGTACTTC. Translating gives CASSLEPSGVREQYF.

The chain links TRBV5-5 to TRBJ1-1; possibly TRBD1 for D (6 bases). Germline-derived CDR1 and CDR2 are SGHKS and YYEKEE (reference sequence). There are 13 residues in the CDR3. The V end was cut by 0 bases, the J end by 7 bases, with 10 bases between. The CDR3 is CASSLVGANEAFF. For the CDR3, the DNA is TGTGCCAGCAGCTTGGTGGGGGCCAATGAAGCTTTCTTT.

This clone was seen only once. The V and J genes are TRBV11-2 and TRBJ2-7, with TRBD2 identical over 9 bases. This CDR3 has 14 residues. Trimming removed 5 bases from V and 3 bases from J; junction bases left unmatched: 5. Looked up from germline, CDR1 is SGHAT and CDR2 is FQNNGV. CDR3 nucleotides: TGTGCCAGCAGCCCCCTAGCGGGAATCTACGAGCAGTACTTC. Translating it yields CASSPLAGIYEQYF.

The CDR3 sequence: CASSLSENTEAFF. In nucleotides, the CDR3 is TGTGCCAGCAGCTTATCAGAGAACACTGAAGCTTTCTTT. V and J are TRBV7-3 and TRBJ1-1; no firm D call. CDR3 size: 13 residues. Per the germline V gene, CDR1 is SGHTA and CDR2 is FQGTGA. The V gene lost 2 bases and the J gene lost 1 base, with 5 bases spanning the gap.

V gene TRBV5-1 combines with J gene TRBJ2-7; D might be TRBD1 or TRBD2, each matching 5 bases. Per the germline V gene, CDR1 is SGHRS and CDR2 is YFSETQ. V was pared by 0 bases and J by 0 bases, with 16 bases between. The CDR3 covers 17 residues. CDR3 bases: TGCGCCAGCAGCTTGGCCGGGCAGAGAGGGGACTCCTACGAGCAGTACTTC. Translation: CASSLAGQRGDSYEQYF.

In nucleotides, the CDR3 is TGTGCCTGGAGAAGAAGTGGGCGTCCCGGCGAGCAGTACTTC. Translated, it gives CAWRRSGRPGEQYF. V and J are TRBV30 and TRBJ2-7, with D unresolved. V lost 3 bases to trimming and J lost 6 bases, with 18 bases between them. Germline V gene lookup returns CDR1 GTSNPN and CDR2 SVGIG (reference sequence). The CDR3 has 14 residues.

This clone was found once. This chain uses TRBV11-3 with TRBJ2-1; no definite D call. V lost 3 bases and J 9 bases, leaving 12 bases between the germline ends. The CDR3 has 13 residues. The germline gives CDR1 SGHNT, CDR2 YENEEA. Here the CDR3 reads CASSFRTSGEQFF. For the CDR3, the DNA is TGTGCCAGCAGCTTCCGAACATCTGGTGAGCAGTTCTTC.

The chain is built from TRBV10-1 and TRBJ1-2, with TRBD1 matching 7 bases. V shed 6 bases, J shed 0 bases, and the junction held 16 bases outside the gene matches. The CDR3 extends over 18 amino acids. Germline V gene data show CDR1 as WNHNN and CDR2 as SYGVQD (reference sequence). The CDR3 reads CASSPLRDSANSNYGYTF. The DNA of the CDR3 is TGCGCCAGCAGCCCCCTCCGGGACAGCGCCAACTCTAACTATGGCTACACCTTC.

This clone turned up a few times. The genes are TRBV7-6 and TRBJ2-5; 9 nucleotides line up with TRBD1. The CDR3 is made up of 16 amino acids. Trimming at V came to 1 base and at J to 4 bases, leaving 7 bases not matched to a gene. The germline V gene encodes CDR1 SGHVS and CDR2 FNYEAQ. This chain's CDR3 is CASSLDPDRGGETQYF. The CDR3 region has the DNA TGTGCCAGCAGCTTAGACCCGGACAGGGGAGGAGAGACCCAGTACTTC. The entire variable domain, with the rest obtained from reference TRBV7-6 and TRBJ2-5, is as follows: GAGVSQSPRYKVTKRGQDVALRCDPISGHVSLYWYRQALGQGPEFLTYFNYEAQQDKSGLPNDRFSAERPEGSISTLTIQRTEQRDSAMYRCASSLDPDRGGETQYFGPGTRLLVL.